The present TCR beta chain was sequenced within a study of Ad26.COV2.S vaccination and SARS-CoV-2 variants. Across the study: In the study, Ad26.COV2.S was injected intramuscularly once, or twice 56 days apart.

The assay was immunoSEQ multiplex PCR, and TCRdb's table has in-frame clones only and misses some. The data show about 420,000 clones, with around nine tenths seen just once and about 3.6% held by the top ten. Treatment denoted: around 19 received Ad26.COV2.S at low or high dose, single or two shots; 5 received placebo; per-sample allocation not given. Repertoires come from day 63 after the first vaccine or placebo injection. Donor was an adult aged 18-55 years in Boston. Only one count was recorded for this clone. The V gene's germline CDR1 is MDHEN and CDR2 SYDVKM. This CDR3 has 16 amino acids. Trimming pared 3 bases from V and 3 bases from J, leaving 18 bases between.

The sequence was collected from a person between 18 and 65 years old who received the Ad26.COV2.S COVID-19 vaccine or a placebo. J is TRBJ2-7 and V is TRBV28; D is undetermined. Sequenced material: peripheral blood, taken in a trial of Ad26.COV2.S vaccine versus placebo. CDR3 DNA sequence: TGTGCCAGCAGTTTGCCCCCCCCTAGAGTATACTACGAGCAGTACTTC. Protein: CASSLPPPRVYYEQYF.